The source of this T cell receptor beta chain is a study of T cell changes during pregnancy in multiple sclerosis. This CDR3 is 12 amino acids long. The ends were cut back, 5 bases at V and 11 bases at J, with 15 bases in the middle. Germline CDR1 reads SGHTA; CDR2 reads FQGTGA. Generated by immunoSEQ multiplex PCR, the TCRdb table keeps only in-frame clones and is missing some. Of just under 35,000 clones in the sample, approximately 91% were seen once. The sequence derives from a female donor in good health, enrolled as a control in a pregnancy study. The material was peripheral blood, obtained in the second trimester of pregnancy. The chain employs TRBV7-3 and TRBJ1-1; D might be TRBD1 (6 bases). Written as DNA, the CDR3 is TGTGCCAGCAGCGCATCCGGCCAGGGGGCTTTCTTT. Its protein product is CASSASGQGAFF.